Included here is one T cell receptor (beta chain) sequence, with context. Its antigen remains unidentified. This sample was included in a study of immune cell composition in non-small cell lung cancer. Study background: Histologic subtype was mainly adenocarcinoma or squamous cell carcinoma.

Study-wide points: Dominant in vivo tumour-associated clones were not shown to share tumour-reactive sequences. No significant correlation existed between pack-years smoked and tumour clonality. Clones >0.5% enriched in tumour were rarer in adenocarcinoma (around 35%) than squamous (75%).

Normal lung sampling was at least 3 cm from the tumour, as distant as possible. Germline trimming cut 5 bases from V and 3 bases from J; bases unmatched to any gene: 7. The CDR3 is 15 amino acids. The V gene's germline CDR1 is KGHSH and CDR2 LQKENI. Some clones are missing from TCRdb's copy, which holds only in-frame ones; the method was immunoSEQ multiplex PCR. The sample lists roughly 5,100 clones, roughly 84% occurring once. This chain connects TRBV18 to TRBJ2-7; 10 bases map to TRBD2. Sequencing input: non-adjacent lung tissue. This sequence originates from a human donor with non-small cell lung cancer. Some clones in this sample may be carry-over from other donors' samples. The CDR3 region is CASSAGLADVYEQYF. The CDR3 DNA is TGTGCCAGCTCAGCCGGACTAGCGGATGTCTACGAGCAGTACTTC. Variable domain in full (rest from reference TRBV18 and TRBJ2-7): NAGVMQNPRHLVRRRGQEARLRCSPMKGHSHVYWYRQLPEEGLKFMVYLQKENIIDESGMPKERFSAEFPKEGPSILRIQQVVRGDSAAYFCASSAGLADVYEQYFGPGTRLTVT.